This T cell receptor (beta chain) was retrieved from a study of technical replicates of blood from several donors. Germline V gene lookup returns CDR1 LGHNT and CDR2 FRNRAP. The CDR3 is 14 amino acids. V lost 3 bases and J lost 4, with 12 bases in between. Measured with immunoSEQ multiplex PCR; TCRdb has only the in-frame clones, and not every one. The sample includes tens of thousands of clones, 81% of them seen just once. The chain is built from TRBV12-5 and TRBJ1-1; D perhaps matches TRBD1 (5 bases). This TCR derives from a human donor in good health. Some clones in this sample may be carry-over from other donors' samples. Sequenced: PBMCs. The CDR3 DNA reads TGTGCTAGTGGTTTTAAGCAGGGTGGCACTGAAGCTTTCTTT. Translated: CASGFKQGGTEAFF.